This T cell receptor (beta chain) is drawn from a study of beta chain features in type 1 diabetes. Across the study: All samples combined gave about 100 million sorted cells for examination. Overall study findings and caveats: There was a possibility that cDNA sequencing over-represented cells with high TCR expression. The study found moderately but significantly shorter TCRB CDR3s in all four CD4+ subsets of Type 1 diabetes patients.

The isolated RNA, all of it, was reverse transcribed, so expressed TCRB transcripts were what got sequenced. Here immunoSEQ multiplex PCR was the method, and the copy in TCRdb shows in-frame clones only, minus some. The table has around 710,000 clones, over 10% seen once. There are a few counts of this clone. The antigen is not known. In germline, CDR1 is SNHLY, CDR2 FYNNEI. This CDR3 contains 14 residues. V shed 4 bases and J 4 bases; nucleotides not matched to a gene: 6. Cell sorting via CD45RO/CCR7/CD25/CD127/CD95/CD27 was performed to obtain CD4+ naive, central memory, regulatory and stem cell-like memory cells.

The chain has TRBV2 and TRBJ1-1; 7 nucleotides agree with TRBD1. This TCR derives from a man between 25 and 39 years old with type 1 diabetes. Sequenced input: naive CD4+ T cells from blood. CDR3 nucleotides: TGTGCCAGCAGTGTACAGGGGCCCACCACTGAAGCTTTCTTT. Translated, it gives CASSVQGPTTEAFF.